These T cell receptor beta chains were read from a single sample in a study of blood T cell repertoires in COVID-19. This table comes from immunoSEQ multiplex PCR, and its TCRdb copy is limited to in-frame clones, with some not included. Of over 300,000 clones detected, over 75% appear once; the ten largest clones hold around 0.95%. The sample was PBMCs or T cells enriched from blood (not recorded which). These receptors came from a young woman with acute COVID-19. Each CDR3 is given with its conserved first and last residue. D genes are given only for firm matches. The size entry is marked missing in some rows and otherwise reads once, few, many or a size class.

clone size	V gene	D gene	J gene	CDR3 DNA	CDR3 protein
.	TRBV5-5	TRBD2	TRBJ2-3	TGTGCCAGCAGCTCCGGCCTTAGCGGGGGGGGCACAGATACGCAGTATTTT	CASSSGLSGGGTDTQYF
.	TRBV4-2	.	TRBJ1-6	TGTGCCAGCAGCCAAGAATCAGGAGGCGCCTATAATTCACCCCTCCACTTT	CASSQESGGAYNSPLHF
.	TRBV7-2	.	TRBJ1-6	TGTGCCAGCAGCTTATCAGGTTCCTATAATTCACCCCTCCACTTT	CASSLSGSYNSPLHF
.	TRBV19	.	TRBJ2-2	TGTGCCAGTAGTATTTTTCGGGGGGCCCTAAGTACCGGGGAGCTGTTTTTT	CASSIFRGALSTGELFF
.	TRBV9	.	TRBJ1-1	TGTGCCAGCAGCACTCAGGGGATGGCTGAAGCTTTCTTT	CASSTQGMAEAFF
.	TRBV2	TRBD1	TRBJ1-4	TGTGCCAGCAGTGAGCAAGGACAGGTTAATGAAAAACTGTTTTTT	CASSEQGQVNEKLFF
.	TRBV5-1	TRBD1	TRBJ1-2	TGCGCCAGCAGCTCGGGACAGCTCCAGGACTATGGCTACACCTTC	CASSSGQLQDYGYTF
.	TRBV14	TRBD1	TRBJ2-2	TGTGCCAGCAGCCGCCACCAGGGGGCCGGGGAGCTGTTTTTT	CASSRHQGAGELFF
.	TRBV5-1	TRBD1	TRBJ1-4	TGCGCCAGCAGCCTCCCTCGGACAGGGGGCGCTTCGACTAATGAAAAACTGTTTTTT	CASSLPRTGGASTNEKLFF
once	TRBV7-8	TRBD2	TRBJ2-1	TGTGCCAGCAGCTTAGCGCTAGCGGGGGGGGTCAATGAGCAGTTCTTC	CASSLALAGGVNEQFF
.	TRBV6-1	.	TRBJ2-3	TGTGCCAGCAGTGTCCTGACTAGTTCAGCTAGCACAGATACGCAGTATTTT	CASSVLTSSASTDTQYF
.	TRBV5-1	.	TRBJ2-3	TGCGCCAGCAGCTTGGGGCGCGGGGGCGAGGTCTCAGATACGCAGTATTTT	CASSLGRGGEVSDTQYF
.	TRBV29-1	.	TRBJ1-2	TGCAGCGTTGACCTGGCAGGGCAATATGGCTACACCTTC	CSVDLAGQYGYTF
.	TRBV7-9	.	TRBJ1-1	TGTGCCAGCAGCTTCCCCCGGGGGGGGCCGGAGAACACTGAAGCTTTCTTT	CASSFPRGGPENTEAFF
.	TRBV21-1	.	TRBJ1-6	TGTGCCAGCAGCTCCATAACGACAGAAACGAATTCACCCCTCCACTTT	CASSSITTETNSPLHF
.	TRBV9	.	TRBJ1-3	TGTGCCAGCAGCGTATCGACTACTGGAAACACCATATATTTT	CASSVSTTGNTIYF
.	TRBV3-1/TRBV3-2	.	TRBJ2-3	TGTGCCAGCAGCCAAGATTTAGGGGCGTCGGAAGCAGATACGCAGTATTTT	CASSQDLGASEADTQYF
.	TRBV19	.	TRBJ1-3	TGTGCCAGTAGTATAGGGCAAGACTCTGGAAACACCATATATTTT	CASSIGQDSGNTIYF
.	TRBV6-5	TRBD2	TRBJ2-7	TGTGCCACCAGGACTAGTACCCACGAGCAGTACTTC	CATRTSTHEQYF
.	TRBV10-1	.	TRBJ1-5	TGCGCCAGCAGTGAACATATTAATCAGCCCCAGCATTTT	CASSEHINQPQHF
.	TRBV3-1/TRBV3-2	.	TRBJ1-5	TGTGCCAGCAGCCAAGATCCGGGGGGGGATCAGCCCCAGCATTTT	CASSQDPGGDQPQHF
.	TRBV2	.	TRBJ2-3	TGTGCCAGCAGATTAAGGCGCCAGGAGGGGGATACGCAGTATTTT	CASRLRRQEGDTQYF
.	TRBV12-3/TRBV12-4	TRBD1	TRBJ1-2	TGTGCCAGCACCACAGGGGTTGGCTACACCTTC	CASTTGVGYTF
.	TRBV2	.	TRBJ1-1	TGTGCCACGTCAAGATTGGGGCAGAACACTGAAGCTTTCTTT	CATSRLGQNTEAFF
.	TRBV27	TRBD1	TRBJ1-5	TGTGCCAGCAGTTTATTCGCAGGGGGGAATAGCAATCAGCCCCAGCATTTT	CASSLFAGGNSNQPQHF
.	TRBV4-1	TRBD1	TRBJ1-2	TGCGCCAGCAGCCCGTCCGGGACAGGGACAAGTGGCTACACCTTC	CASSPSGTGTSGYTF
.	TRBV7-9	TRBD1	TRBJ1-3	TGTGCCAGCAGCTTAGCGAAGACAGGGTTGGGGAACACCATATATTTT	CASSLAKTGLGNTIYF
.	TRBV7-3	.	TRBJ2-3	TGTGCCAGCAGCCGAGGGACTGGTACGCAGTATTTT	CASSRGTGTQYF
.	TRBV30	.	TRBJ2-7	TGTGCCGCTACGGGGGACAGCGTGATCTACGAGCAGTACTTC	CAATGDSVIYEQYF
.	TRBV4-3	.	TRBJ1-4	TGCGCCAGCAGCCAAGCGAGGGGGTGGAATGAAAAACTGTTTTTT	CASSQARGWNEKLFF
.	TRBV5-1	.	TRBJ2-2	TGCGCCAGCAGCTACCAGACAGGGAACACCGGGGAGCTGTTTTTT	CASSYQTGNTGELFF
.	TRBV29-1	TRBD1	TRBJ1-1	TGCAGCGCTCCCGGGACAGGGGGCCCTGAGGGGGCTGAAGCTTTCTTT	CSAPGTGGPEGAEAFF
.	TRBV5-1	TRBD1	TRBJ2-2	TGCGCCAGCAGCCCGTACAGGGGGAACACCGGGGAGCTGTTTTTT	CASSPYRGNTGELFF
.	TRBV7-2	.	TRBJ1-1	TGTGCCAGCAGCTTGCCAAGGGGGAGGAACACTGAAGCTTTCTTT	CASSLPRGRNTEAFF
.	TRBV18	.	TRBJ1-2	TGTGCCAGCTCACCGGGAGGGAACTATGGCTACACCTTC	CASSPGGNYGYTF
.	TRBV6-5	.	TRBJ2-1	TGTGCCAGCAGCCTCGGTATCAGGGACAATGAGCAGTTCTTC	CASSLGIRDNEQFF
.	TRBV7-9	TRBD2	TRBJ2-7	TGTGCCAGCGGACCTCGGGGCGGGGGATCCTACGAGCAGTACTTC	CASGPRGGGSYEQYF
once	TRBV9	.	TRBJ1-1	TGTGCCAGCAGCCTACTCGACAGGATGAACACTGAAGCTTTCTTT	CASSLLDRMNTEAFF
.	TRBV6-5	TRBD1	TRBJ1-2	TGTGCCAGCAGTTACAAGAGGGGGCTCGGTGGCTACACCTTC	CASSYKRGLGGYTF
.	TRBV27	.	TRBJ2-2	TGTGCCAGCAGTCCAGGTTTGGGCCCCGGGGAGCTGTTTTTT	CASSPGLGPGELFF
.	TRBV5-4	TRBD1	TRBJ2-5	TGTGCCAGCAGCTTGGTCGACAGGGCGGTGGAGACCCAGTACTTC	CASSLVDRAVETQYF
.	TRBV30	.	TRBJ2-3	TGTGCCTGGAGTTCTAGAGGCCCTAGCACAGATACGCAGTATTTT	CAWSSRGPSTDTQYF